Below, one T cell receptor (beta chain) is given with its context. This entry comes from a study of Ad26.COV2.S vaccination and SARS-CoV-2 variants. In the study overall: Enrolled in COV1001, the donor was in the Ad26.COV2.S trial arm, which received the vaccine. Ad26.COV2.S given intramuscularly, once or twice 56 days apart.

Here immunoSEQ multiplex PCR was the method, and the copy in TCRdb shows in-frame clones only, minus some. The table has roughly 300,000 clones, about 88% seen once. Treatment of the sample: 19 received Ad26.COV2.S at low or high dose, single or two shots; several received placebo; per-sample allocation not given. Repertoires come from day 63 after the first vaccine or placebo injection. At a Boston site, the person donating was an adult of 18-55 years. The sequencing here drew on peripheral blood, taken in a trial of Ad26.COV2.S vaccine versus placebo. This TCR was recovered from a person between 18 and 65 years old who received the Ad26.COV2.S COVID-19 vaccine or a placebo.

CDR3 residues: CASSYSKAGRRNEQFF. The CDR3 DNA sequence: TGTGCCAGCAGTTACTCGAAGGCAGGAAGAAGGAATGAGCAGTTCTTC. The rearrangement joins TRBV6-2 or TRBV6-3 to TRBJ2-1; D not certain. This CDR3 comprises 16 residues. The germline CDR1 and CDR2 sequences are MNHEY and SVGEGT. V lost 0 bases to trimming and J lost 7 bases, with 16 bases between them.